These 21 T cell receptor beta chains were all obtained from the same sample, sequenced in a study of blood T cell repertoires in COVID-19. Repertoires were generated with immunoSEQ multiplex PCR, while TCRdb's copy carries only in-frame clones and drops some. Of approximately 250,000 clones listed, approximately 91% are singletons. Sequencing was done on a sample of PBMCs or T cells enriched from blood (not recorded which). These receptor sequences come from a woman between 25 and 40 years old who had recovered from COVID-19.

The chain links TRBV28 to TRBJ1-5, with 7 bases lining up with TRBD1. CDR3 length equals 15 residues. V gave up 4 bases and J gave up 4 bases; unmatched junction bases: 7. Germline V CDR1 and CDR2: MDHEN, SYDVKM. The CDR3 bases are TGTGCCAGCAGTTCAATAACAGGGGTTAATCAGCCCCAGCATTTT. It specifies CASSSITGVNQPQHF.

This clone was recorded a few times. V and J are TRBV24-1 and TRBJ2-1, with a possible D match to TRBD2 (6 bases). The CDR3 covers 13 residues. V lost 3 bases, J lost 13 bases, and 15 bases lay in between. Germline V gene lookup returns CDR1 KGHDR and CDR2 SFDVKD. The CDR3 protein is CATSDLTGTRQFF. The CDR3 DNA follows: TGTGCCACCAGTGATCTTACCGGGACTCGCCAGTTCTTC.

The CDR3 protein is CASSESWRDRAMFF. The CDR3 DNA sequence: TGCGCCAGCAGTGAGTCTTGGCGGGACAGGGCGATGTTTTTT. The chain employs TRBV10-2 and TRBJ1-4; 9 nucleotides line up with TRBD1. Germline V CDR1 and CDR2: WSHSY, SAAADI. The CDR3 sequence is 14 residues long. Trimming removed 0 bases from V and 15 bases from J; junction bases left unmatched: 8.

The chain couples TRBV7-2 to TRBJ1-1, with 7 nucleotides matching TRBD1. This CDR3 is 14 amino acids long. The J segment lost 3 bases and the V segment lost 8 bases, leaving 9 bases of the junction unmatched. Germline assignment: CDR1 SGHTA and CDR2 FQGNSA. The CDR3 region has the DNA TGTGCCAGCGGAAAAGGACAGGTCCACACTGAAGCTTTCTTT. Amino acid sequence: CASGKGQVHTEAFF.

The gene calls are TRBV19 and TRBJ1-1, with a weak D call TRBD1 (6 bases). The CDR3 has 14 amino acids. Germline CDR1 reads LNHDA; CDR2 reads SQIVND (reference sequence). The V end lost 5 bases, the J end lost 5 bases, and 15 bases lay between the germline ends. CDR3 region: CASSQGHKGTEAFF. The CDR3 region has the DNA TGTGCCAGTAGTCAGGGACACAAAGGAACTGAAGCTTTCTTT.

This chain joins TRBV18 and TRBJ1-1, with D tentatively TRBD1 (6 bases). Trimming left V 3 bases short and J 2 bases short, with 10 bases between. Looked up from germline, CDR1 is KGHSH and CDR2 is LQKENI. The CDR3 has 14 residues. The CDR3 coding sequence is TGTGCCAGCTCACCCGGGACACCCAACACTGAAGCTTTCTTT. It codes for CASSPGTPNTEAFF.

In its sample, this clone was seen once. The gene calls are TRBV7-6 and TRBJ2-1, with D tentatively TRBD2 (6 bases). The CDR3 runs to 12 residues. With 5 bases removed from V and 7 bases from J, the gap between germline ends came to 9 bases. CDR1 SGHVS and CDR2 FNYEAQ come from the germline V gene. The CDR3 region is CASSPAGNEQFF. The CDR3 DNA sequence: TGTGCCAGCAGCCCTGCGGGAAATGAGCAGTTCTTC.

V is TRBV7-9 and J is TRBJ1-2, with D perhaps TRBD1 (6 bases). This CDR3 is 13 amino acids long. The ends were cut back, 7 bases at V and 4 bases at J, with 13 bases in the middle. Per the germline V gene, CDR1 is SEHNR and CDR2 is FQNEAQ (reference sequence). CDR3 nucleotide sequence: TGTGCCAGCACCGGACAGCTCGTCTATGGCTACACCTTC. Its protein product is CASTGQLVYGYTF.

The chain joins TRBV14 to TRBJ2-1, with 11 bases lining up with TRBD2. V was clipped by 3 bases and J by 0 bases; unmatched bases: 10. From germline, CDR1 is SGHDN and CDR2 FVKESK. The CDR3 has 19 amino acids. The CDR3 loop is CASSQTSGTLRVSYNEQFF. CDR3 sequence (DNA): TGTGCCAGCAGCCAGACTAGCGGGACTCTCCGGGTCTCCTACAATGAGCAGTTCTTC.

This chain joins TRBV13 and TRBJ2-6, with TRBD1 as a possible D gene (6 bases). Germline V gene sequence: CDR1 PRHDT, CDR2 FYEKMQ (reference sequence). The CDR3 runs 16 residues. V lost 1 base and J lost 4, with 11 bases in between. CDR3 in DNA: TGTGCCAGCAGCTTAGTCGGACAGCTGGGGGCCAACGTCCTGACTTTC. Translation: CASSLVGQLGANVLTF. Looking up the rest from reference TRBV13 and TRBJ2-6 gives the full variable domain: AAGVIQSPRHLIKEKRETATLKCYPIPRHDTVYWYQQGPGQDPQFLISFYEKMQSDKGSIPDRFSAQQFSDYHSELNMSSLELGDSALYFCASSLVGQLGANVLTFGAGSRLTVL.

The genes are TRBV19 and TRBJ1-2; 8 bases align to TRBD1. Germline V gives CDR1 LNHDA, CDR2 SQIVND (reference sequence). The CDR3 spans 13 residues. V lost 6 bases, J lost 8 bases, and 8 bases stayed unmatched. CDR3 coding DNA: TGTGCCAGTAGCTCCGGACAGGGTCTGGGCTACACCTTC. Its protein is CASSSGQGLGYTF.

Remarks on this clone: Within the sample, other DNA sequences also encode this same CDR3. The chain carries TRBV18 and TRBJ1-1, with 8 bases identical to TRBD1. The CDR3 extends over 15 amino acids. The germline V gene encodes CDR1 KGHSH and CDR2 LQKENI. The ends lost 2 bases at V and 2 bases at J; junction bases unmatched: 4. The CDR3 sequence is CASSPNRGRNTEAFF. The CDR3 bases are TGTGCCAGCTCACCAAACAGGGGGAGAAACACTGAAGCTTTCTTT.

The CDR3 DNA reads as TGCGCCAGCCGTCGAGAGATGACAATGAACACTGAAGCTTTCTTT. It translates to CASRREMTMNTEAFF. The V gene is TRBV5-1, the J gene TRBJ1-1; D not resolved. Germline CDR1 reads SGHRS; CDR2 reads YFSETQ. The CDR3 loop spans 15 amino acids. The V end was cut by 7 bases, the J end by 0 bases, with 16 bases between.

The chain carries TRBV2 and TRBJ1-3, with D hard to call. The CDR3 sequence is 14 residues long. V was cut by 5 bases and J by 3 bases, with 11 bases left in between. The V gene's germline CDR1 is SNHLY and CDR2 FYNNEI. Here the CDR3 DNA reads TGTGCCAGCAGTCAGGTTGGCTTTGGAAACACCATATATTTT. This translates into CASSQVGFGNTIYF.

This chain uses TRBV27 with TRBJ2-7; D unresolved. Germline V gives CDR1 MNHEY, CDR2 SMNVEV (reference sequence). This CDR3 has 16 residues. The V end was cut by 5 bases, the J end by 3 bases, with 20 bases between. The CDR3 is CASSPSTPLRIYEQYF. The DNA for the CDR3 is TGTGCCAGCAGTCCGTCCACCCCGCTGAGGATCTACGAGCAGTACTTC.

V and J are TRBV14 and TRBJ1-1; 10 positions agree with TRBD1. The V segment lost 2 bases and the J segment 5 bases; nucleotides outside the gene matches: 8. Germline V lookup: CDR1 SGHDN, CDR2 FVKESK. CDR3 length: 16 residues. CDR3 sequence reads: CASSQFLGQGKTEAFF. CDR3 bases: TGTGCCAGCAGCCAATTTCTGGGACAGGGGAAAACTGAAGCTTTCTTT.

The CDR3 loop reads CASSGRQGAVETQYF. The CDR3 DNA is TGTGCCAGCAGCGGACGTCAGGGGGCTGTTGAGACCCAGTACTTC. This chain connects TRBV9 to TRBJ2-5, with 8 nucleotides matching TRBD1. CDR1 SGDLS and CDR2 YYNGEE come from the germline V gene. V was pared by 3 bases and J by 5 bases, with 9 bases of the junction left unmatched. There are 15 residues in the CDR3.

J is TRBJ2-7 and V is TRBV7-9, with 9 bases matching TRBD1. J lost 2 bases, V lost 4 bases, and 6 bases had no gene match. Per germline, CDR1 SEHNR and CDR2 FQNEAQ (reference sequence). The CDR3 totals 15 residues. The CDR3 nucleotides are TGTGCCAGCAGCTGGCCGGGACAGGGAACCTACGAGCAGTACTTC. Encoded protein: CASSWPGQGTYEQYF.

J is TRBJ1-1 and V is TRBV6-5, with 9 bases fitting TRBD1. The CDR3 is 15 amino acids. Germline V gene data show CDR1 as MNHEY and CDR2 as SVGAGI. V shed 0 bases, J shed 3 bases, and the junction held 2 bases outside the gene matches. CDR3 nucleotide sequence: TGTGCCAGCAGTTACTCGACAGGGGGGGACACTGAAGCTTTCTTT. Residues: CASSYSTGGDTEAFF.

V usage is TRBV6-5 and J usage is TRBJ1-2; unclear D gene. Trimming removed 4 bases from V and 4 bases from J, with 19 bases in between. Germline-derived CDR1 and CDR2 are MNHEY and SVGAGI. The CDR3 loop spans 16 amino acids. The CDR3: CASSSTAVGYTYGYTF. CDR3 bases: TGTGCCAGCAGTTCCACCGCTGTCGGGTATACCTATGGCTACACCTTC.

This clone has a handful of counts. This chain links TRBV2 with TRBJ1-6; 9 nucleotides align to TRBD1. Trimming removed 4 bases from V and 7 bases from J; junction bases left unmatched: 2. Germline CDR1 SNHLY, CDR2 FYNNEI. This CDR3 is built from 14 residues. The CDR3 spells CASSGQGGNSPLHF. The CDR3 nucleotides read TGTGCCAGCAGTGGACAGGGGGGGAATTCACCCCTCCACTTT.